This passage covers 3 T cell receptor beta chains from one sample sequenced in a study of blood T cell repertoires in COVID-19. Profiled with immunoSEQ multiplex PCR; TCRdb holds only in-frame clones, not every one. The sample lists roughly 350,000 clones, roughly 85% occurring once. The sequenced sample consisted of peripheral blood. The receptors were gathered from a woman aged 18-30 years with acute or convalescent COVID-19.

The chain recombines TRBV28 with TRBJ2-5, with 7 nucleotides matching TRBD1. The germline V gene encodes CDR1 MDHEN and CDR2 SYDVKM. The CDR3 runs to 15 residues. V gave up 5 bases and J gave up 0 bases; unmatched junction bases: 6. CDR3: CASSRLDRYQETQYF. The CDR3 nucleotides are TGTGCCAGCAGTCGACTGGACAGGTACCAAGAGACCCAGTACTTC.

V usage is TRBV6-1 and J usage is TRBJ1-1, with 8 bases identical to TRBD1. CDR1 and CDR2 (germline): MNHNS, SASEGT. The ends lost 2 bases at V and 11 bases at J; junction bases unmatched: 4. This CDR3 has 12 residues. The CDR3 DNA sequence: TGTGCCAGCAGTGAAATGTACAGGGGGGCTTTCTTT. It translates to CASSEMYRGAFF.

The gene calls are TRBV12-1 and TRBJ2-5; TRBD2 is taken as the D call from the table, unchecked against the DNA. TRBV12-1 constitutes a pseudogene. The CDR3 sequence is 13 residues long. This CDR3 reads CASSSSGEETQYF. Written as DNA, the CDR3 is TGTGCCAGCAGCTCCAGCGGGGAAGAGACCCAGTACTTC.